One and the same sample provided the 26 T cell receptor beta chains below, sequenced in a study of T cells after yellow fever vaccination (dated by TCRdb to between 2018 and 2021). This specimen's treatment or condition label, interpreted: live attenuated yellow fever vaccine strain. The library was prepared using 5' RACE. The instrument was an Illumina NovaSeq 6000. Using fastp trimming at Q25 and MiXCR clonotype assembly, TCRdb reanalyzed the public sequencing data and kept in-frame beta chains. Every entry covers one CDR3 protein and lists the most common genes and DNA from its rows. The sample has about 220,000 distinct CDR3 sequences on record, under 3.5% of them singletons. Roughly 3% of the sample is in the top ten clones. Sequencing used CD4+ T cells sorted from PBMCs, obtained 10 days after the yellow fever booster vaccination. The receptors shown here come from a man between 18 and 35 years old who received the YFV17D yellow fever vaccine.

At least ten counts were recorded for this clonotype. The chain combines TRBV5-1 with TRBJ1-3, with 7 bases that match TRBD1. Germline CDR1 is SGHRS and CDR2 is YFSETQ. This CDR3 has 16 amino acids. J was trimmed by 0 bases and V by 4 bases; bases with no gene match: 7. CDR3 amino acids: CASSPDRPSSGNTIYF. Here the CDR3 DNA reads TGCGCCAGCAGCCCGGACAGGCCCTCCTCTGGAAACACCATATATTTT. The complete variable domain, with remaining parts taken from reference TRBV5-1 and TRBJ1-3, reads KAGVTQTPRYLIKTRGQQVTLSCSPISGHRSVSWYQQTPGQGLQFLFEYFSETQRNKGNFPGRFSGRQFSNSRSEMNVSTLELGDSALYLCASSPDRPSSGNTIYFGEGSWLTVV.

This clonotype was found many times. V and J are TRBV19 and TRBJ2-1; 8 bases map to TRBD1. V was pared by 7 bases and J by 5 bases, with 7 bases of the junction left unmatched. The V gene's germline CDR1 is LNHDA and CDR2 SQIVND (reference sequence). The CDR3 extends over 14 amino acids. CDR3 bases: TGTGCCAGTACCAAGTTGGGACAGGACAATGAGCAGTTCTTC. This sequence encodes CASTKLGQDNEQFF.

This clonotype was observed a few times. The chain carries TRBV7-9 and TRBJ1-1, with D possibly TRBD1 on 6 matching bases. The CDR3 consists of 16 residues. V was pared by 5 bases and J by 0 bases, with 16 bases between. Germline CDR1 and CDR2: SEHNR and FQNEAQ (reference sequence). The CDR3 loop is CASSPTGSVMNTEAFF. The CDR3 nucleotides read TGTGCCAGCAGCCCAACAGGGAGCGTCATGAACACTGAAGCTTTCTTT.

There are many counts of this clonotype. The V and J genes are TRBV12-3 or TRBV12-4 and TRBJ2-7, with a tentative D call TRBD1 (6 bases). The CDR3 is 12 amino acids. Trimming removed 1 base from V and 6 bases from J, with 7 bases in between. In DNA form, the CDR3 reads TGTGCCAGCAGTTTAGGCAGGGGCGAGCAGTACGTC. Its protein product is CASSLGRGEQYV.

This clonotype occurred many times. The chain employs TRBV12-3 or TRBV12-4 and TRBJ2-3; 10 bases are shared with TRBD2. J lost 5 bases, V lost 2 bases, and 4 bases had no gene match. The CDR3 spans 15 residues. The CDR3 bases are TGTGCCAGCAGTTTAAGCGGGGGGGCTGTAGATACGCAGTATTTT. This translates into CASSLSGGAVDTQYF.

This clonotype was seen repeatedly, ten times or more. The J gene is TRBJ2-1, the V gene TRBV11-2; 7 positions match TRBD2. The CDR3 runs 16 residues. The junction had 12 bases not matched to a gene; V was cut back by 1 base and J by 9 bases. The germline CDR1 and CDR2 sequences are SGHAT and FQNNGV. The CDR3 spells CASSLASGVWEREQFF. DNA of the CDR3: TGTGCCAGCAGCTTAGCAAGCGGGGTATGGGAACGTGAGCAGTTCTTC.

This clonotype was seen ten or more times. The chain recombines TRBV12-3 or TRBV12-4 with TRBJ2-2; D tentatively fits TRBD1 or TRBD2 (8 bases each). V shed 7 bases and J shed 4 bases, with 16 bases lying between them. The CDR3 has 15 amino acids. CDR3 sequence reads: CASNSGTGFTGELFF. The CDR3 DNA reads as TGTGCCAGCAATAGCGGGACAGGATTCACCGGGGAGCTGTTTTTT.

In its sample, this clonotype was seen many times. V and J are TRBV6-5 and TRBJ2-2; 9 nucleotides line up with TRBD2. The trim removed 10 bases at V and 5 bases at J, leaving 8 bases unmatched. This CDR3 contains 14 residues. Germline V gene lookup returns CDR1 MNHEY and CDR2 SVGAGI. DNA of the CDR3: TGTGCCACAGGAGCGGGGGGCATTACCGGGGAGCTGTTTTTT. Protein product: CATGAGGITGELFF.

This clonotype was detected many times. Here the CDR3 DNA reads TGCGCCAGCAGCCTCACAGGGGGCGCGGGCACTGAAGCTTTCTTT. It is translated as CASSLTGGAGTEAFF. The genes are TRBV5-1 and TRBJ1-1; TRBD1 matches at 9 bases. Trimming removed 4 bases from V and 4 bases from J; junction bases left unmatched: 8. There are 15 residues in the CDR3. CDR1 is SGHRS, CDR2 YFSETQ, per germline.

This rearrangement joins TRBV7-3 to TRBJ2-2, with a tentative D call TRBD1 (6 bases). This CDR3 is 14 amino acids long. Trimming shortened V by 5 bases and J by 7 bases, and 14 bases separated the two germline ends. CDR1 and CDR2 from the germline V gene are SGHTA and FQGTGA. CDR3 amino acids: CASSPTGLVGELFF. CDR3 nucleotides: TGTGCCAGCAGCCCCACAGGGCTCGTCGGGGAGCTGTTTTTT.

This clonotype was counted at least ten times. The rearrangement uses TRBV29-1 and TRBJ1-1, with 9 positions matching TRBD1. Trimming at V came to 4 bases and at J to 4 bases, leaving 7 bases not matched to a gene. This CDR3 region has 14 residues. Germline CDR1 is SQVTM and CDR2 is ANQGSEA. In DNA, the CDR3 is TGCAGCGTTGTACTTCTACAGGGGGCCACTGAAGCTTTCTTT. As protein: CSVVLLQGATEAFF.

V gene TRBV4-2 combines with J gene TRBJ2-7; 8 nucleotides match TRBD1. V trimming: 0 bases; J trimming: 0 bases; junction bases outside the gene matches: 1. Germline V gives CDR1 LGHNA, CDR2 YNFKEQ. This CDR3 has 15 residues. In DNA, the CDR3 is TGTGCCAGCAGCCAAGATGGGACAGGCTCCTACGAGCAGTACTTC. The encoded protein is CASSQDGTGSYEQYF.

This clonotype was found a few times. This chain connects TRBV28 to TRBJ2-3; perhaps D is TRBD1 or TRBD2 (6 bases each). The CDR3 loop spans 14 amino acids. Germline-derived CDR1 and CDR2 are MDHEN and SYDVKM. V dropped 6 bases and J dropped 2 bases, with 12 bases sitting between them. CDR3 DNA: TGTGCCAGCAGGCGGGACATTTCCACAGATACGCAGTATTTT. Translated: CASRRDISTDTQYF.

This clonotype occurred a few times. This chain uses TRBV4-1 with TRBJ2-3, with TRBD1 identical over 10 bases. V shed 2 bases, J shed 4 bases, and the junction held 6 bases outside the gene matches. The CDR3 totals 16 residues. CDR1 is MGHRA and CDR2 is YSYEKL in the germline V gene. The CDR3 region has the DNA TGCGCCAGCAGCCAAAGACAGGGGGCGTCTGCAGATACGCAGTATTTT. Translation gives CASSQRQGASADTQYF.

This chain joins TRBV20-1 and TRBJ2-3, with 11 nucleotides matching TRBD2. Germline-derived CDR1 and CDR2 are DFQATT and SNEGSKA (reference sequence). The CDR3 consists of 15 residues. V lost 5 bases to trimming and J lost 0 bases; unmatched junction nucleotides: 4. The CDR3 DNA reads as TGCAGTGCTCGTAGCGGGGGGGCTAGCACAGATACGCAGTATTTT. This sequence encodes CSARSGGASTDTQYF.

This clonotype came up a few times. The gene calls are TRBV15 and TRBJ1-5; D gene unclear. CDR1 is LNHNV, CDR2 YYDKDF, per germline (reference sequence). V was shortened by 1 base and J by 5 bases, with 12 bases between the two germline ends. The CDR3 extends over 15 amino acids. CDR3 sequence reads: CATSRGVAEDQPQHF. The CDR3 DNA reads TGTGCCACCAGCAGAGGGGTGGCGGAGGATCAGCCCCAGCATTTT.

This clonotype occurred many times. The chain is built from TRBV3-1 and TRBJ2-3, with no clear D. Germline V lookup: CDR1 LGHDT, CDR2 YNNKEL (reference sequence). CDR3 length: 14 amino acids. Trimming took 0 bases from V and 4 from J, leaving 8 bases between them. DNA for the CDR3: TGTGCCAGCAGCCAAGATCCGAGAGCAGATACGCAGTATTTT. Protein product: CASSQDPRADTQYF.

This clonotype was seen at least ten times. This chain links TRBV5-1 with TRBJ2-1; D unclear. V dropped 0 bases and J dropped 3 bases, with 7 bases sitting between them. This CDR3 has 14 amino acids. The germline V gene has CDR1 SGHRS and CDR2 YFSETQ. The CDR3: CASSLESHYNEQFF. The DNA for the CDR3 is TGCGCCAGCAGCTTGGAGAGCCACTACAATGAGCAGTTCTTC.

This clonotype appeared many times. The CDR3 DNA is TGTGCCAGCAGCTCGGCCAGGGGCTCCTACAATGAGCAGTTCTTC. It translates to CASSSARGSYNEQFF. The genes are TRBV11-1 and TRBJ2-1; D perhaps matches TRBD1 (6 bases). Germline-derived CDR1 and CDR2 are SGHAT and FQDESV (reference sequence). V lost 4 bases to trimming and J lost 0 bases, with 10 bases between them. The CDR3 covers 15 residues.

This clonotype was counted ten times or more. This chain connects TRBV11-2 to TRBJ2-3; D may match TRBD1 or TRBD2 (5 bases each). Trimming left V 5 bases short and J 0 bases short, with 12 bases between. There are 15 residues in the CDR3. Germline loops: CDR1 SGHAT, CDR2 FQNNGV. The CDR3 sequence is CASSIPGPSTDTQYF. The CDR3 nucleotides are TGTGCCAGCAGCATACCGGGACCCAGCACAGATACGCAGTATTTT. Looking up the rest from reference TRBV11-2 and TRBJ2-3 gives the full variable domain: EAGVAQSPRYKIIEKRQSVAFWCNPISGHATLYWYQQILGQGPKLLIQFQNNGVVDDSQLPKDRFSAERLKGVDSTLKIQPAKLEDSAVYLCASSIPGPSTDTQYFGPGTRLTVL.

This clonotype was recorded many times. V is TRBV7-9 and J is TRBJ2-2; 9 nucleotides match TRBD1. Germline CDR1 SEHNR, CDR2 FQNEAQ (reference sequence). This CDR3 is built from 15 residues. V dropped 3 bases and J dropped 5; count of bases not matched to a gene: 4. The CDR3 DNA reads TGTGCCAGCAGCTTGCGAGGGACAGGGACCGGGGAGCTGTTTTTT. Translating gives CASSLRGTGTGELFF.

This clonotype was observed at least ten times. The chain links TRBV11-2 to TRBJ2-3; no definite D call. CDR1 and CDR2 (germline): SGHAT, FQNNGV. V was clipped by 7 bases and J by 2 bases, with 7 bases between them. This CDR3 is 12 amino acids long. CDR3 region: CASTLYTDTQYF. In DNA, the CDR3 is TGTGCCAGCACCCTTTACACAGATACGCAGTATTTT.

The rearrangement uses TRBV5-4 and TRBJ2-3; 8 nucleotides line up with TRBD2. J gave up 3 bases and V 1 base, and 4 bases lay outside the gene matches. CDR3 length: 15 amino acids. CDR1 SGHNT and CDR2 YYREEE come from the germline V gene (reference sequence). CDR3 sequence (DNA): TGTGCCAGCAGCTTGCCTAGCGGGCGGACAGATACGCAGTATTTT. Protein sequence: CASSLPSGRTDTQYF.

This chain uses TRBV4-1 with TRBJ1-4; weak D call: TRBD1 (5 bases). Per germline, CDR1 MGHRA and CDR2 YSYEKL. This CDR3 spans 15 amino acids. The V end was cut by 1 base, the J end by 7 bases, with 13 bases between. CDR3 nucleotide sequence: TGCGCCAGCAGCCAAGGTCGGGGAAGGGGTGAAAAACTGTTTTTT. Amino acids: CASSQGRGRGEKLFF.

CDR3 sequence: CASSYSDPGTSMNTEAFF. The CDR3 nucleotides read TGTGCCAGCAGTTACTCAGACCCCGGGACAAGCATGAACACTGAAGCTTTCTTT. V gene TRBV6-5 combines with J gene TRBJ1-1; possible D gene TRBD1, 6 bases. V gave up 0 bases and J gave up 0 bases, with 17 bases separating them. The CDR3 is 18 amino acids. Germline V gene sequence: CDR1 MNHEY, CDR2 SVGAGI.

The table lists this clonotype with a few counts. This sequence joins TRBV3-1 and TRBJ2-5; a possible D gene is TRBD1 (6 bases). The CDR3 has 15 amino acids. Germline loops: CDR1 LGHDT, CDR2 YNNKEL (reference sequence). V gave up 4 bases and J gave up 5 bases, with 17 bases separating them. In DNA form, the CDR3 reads TGTGCCAGCAGCCTACGACAGGCTGCCGGGGAGACCCAGTACTTC. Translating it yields CASSLRQAAGETQYF.